This TCR beta chain was recovered during a study of T cell responses to AZD1222 COVID-19 vaccine. General study findings and limits: Possibly, clonal diversity was underestimated; donors were largely white British and included more females. Regions left unmutated in variants are reportedly the target of nearly half of spike-specific TCRs.

Only in-frame clones appear in the TCRdb table, and some are missing; sequencing was by immunoSEQ multiplex PCR. The sample yields around 140,000 clones, more than 90% seen once. This clone was recorded only once. The antigen remains undetermined. Germline assignment: CDR1 MNHEY and CDR2 SVGAGI. This CDR3 region has 15 residues. V trimming: 7 bases; J trimming: 4 bases; junction bases outside the gene matches: 12. The clonotype originates from an adult in good health. Sequences were derived from peripheral blood, sampled on day 0 of AZD1222 vaccination. The V and J genes are TRBV6-5 and TRBJ1-2; 7 positions match TRBD1. CDR3 nucleotides: TGTGCCAGCAAAGAAGGAACGGGACAGATCTATGGCTACACCTTC. Translation gives CASKEGTGQIYGYTF.